Listed here are 12 T cell receptor beta chains from one sample, sequenced in a study of cytomegalovirus exposure and HLA in healthy donors. The PCR was carried out with 60 Vbeta primers and 13 Jbeta primers. Sequencing used immunoSEQ multiplex PCR; TCRdb keeps in-frame clones, though not all of them. Of 150,000 to 200,000 clones listed, roughly 90% are singletons. Sequenced material: PBMCs. The source of these receptors is a woman younger than 35 in good health and CMV-seronegative.

This clone was observed once. This sequence joins TRBV7-9 and TRBJ1-5; possibly TRBD1 for D (5 bases). Looked up from germline, CDR1 is SEHNR and CDR2 is FQNEAQ (reference sequence). V lost 1 base and J lost 5, with 21 bases in between. This CDR3 spans 18 amino acids. CDR3 region: CASSLVSAGLIGHQPQHF. The CDR3 nucleotides read TGTGCCAGCAGCTTAGTTAGCGCGGGACTTATCGGGCATCAGCCCCAGCATTTT.

This clone appeared a single time. The chain joins TRBV6-1 to TRBJ1-5; no clear D gene. CDR1 is MNHNS, CDR2 SASEGT, per germline. Deletions cut 6 bases from V and 5 bases from J, with 11 bases between. The CDR3 loop spans 13 amino acids. The CDR3 DNA follows: TGTGCCAGCAGCAGAGGAGCGCATCAGCCCCAGCATTTT. Amino acids: CASSRGAHQPQHF.

The gene calls are TRBV2 and TRBJ2-1, with 10 nucleotides matching TRBD2. The germline gives CDR1 SNHLY, CDR2 FYNNEI. The CDR3 loop spans 15 amino acids. With V trimmed by 7 bases and J by 4 bases, 7 bases remained unmatched. The CDR3 loop reads CASKGLADLYNEQFF. CDR3 bases: TGTGCCAGCAAAGGACTAGCGGACTTATACAATGAGCAGTTCTTC.

This clone has more than one count but fewer than ten. V usage is TRBV27 and J usage is TRBJ2-1; 9 bases line up with TRBD1. From germline, CDR1 is MNHEY and CDR2 SMNVEV (reference sequence). The CDR3 covers 17 residues. The ends lost 3 bases at V and 5 bases at J; junction bases unmatched: 11. The CDR3 sequence: CASSFEVGTGSNNEQFF. The CDR3 bases are TGTGCCAGCAGTTTTGAGGTCGGGACAGGGTCGAACAATGAGCAGTTCTTC.

The chain joins TRBV28 to TRBJ1-2; no reliable D call. V gave up 6 bases and J gave up 4 bases, with 6 bases separating them. The CDR3 has 11 residues. Germline CDR1 and CDR2: MDHEN and SYDVKM. The CDR3 DNA reads as TGTGCCAGCAGGGGAGGCTATGGCTACACCTTC. It encodes CASRGGYGYTF.

The rearrangement links TRBV6-5 to TRBJ2-1, with 8 bases matching TRBD2. With V trimmed by 6 bases and J by 9 bases, 13 bases remained unmatched. This CDR3 is built from 15 residues. CDR1 is MNHEY, CDR2 SVGAGI, per germline. Here the CDR3 DNA reads TGTGCCAGCAGAGAACCGGGACTAGATTTAGGTGAGCAGTTCTTC. As protein: CASREPGLDLGEQFF.

This clone was picked up one time. The gene calls are TRBV11-2 and TRBJ1-1, with no clear D. Germline values: CDR1 SGHAT, CDR2 FQNNGV. The V end was cut by 8 bases, the J end by 0 bases, with 7 bases between. The length of the CDR3 is 12 residues. For the CDR3, the DNA is TGTGCCAGCCACCACATGAACACTGAAGCTTTCTTT. This encodes CASHHMNTEAFF.

The gene calls are TRBV7-9 and TRBJ1-4; 8 bases are shared with TRBD1. In germline, CDR1 is SEHNR, CDR2 FQNEAQ (reference sequence). Unmatched junction bases numbered 8, after V lost 4 bases and J lost 4 bases. CDR3 length equals 16 residues. The CDR3 DNA sequence: TGTGCCAGCAGCTACCTGCAGGGGGCAGGTAATGAAAAACTGTTTTTT. Amino acid sequence: CASSYLQGAGNEKLFF.

The J gene is TRBJ1-1, the V gene TRBV28; perhaps TRBD1 as D (5 bases). CDR1 is MDHEN and CDR2 is SYDVKM in the germline V gene. Trimming removed 2 bases from V and 3 bases from J, with 10 bases in between. There are 14 residues in the CDR3. The CDR3 reads CASSLQGWYTEAFF. For the CDR3, the DNA is TGTGCCAGCAGTTTACAGGGTTGGTACACTGAAGCTTTCTTT.

The sample holds one count of this clone. The CDR3 region is CASSSPWEAASLSYEQYF. For the CDR3, the DNA is TGTGCCAGCAGTTCCCCCTGGGAGGCCGCCTCATTATCCTACGAGCAGTACTTC. The gene calls are TRBV28 and TRBJ2-7, with a weak D call TRBD2 (6 bases). The V and J ends lost 4 bases and 1 base respectively, with 23 bases between them. The CDR3 is made up of 18 amino acids. The V gene's germline CDR1 is MDHEN and CDR2 SYDVKM.

V and J are TRBV30 and TRBJ2-7; 9 bases fit TRBD2. The CDR3 is made up of 14 amino acids. Losses at the gene ends were 3 bases for V and 6 bases for J; bases not matched to a gene: 9. Germline assignment: CDR1 GTSNPN and CDR2 SVGIG (reference sequence). Written as DNA, the CDR3 is TGTGCCTGGAGACCACTAGCGGGTGGGGGCGAGCAGTACTTC. It translates to CAWRPLAGGGEQYF. Full variable domain (outside the CDR3, taken from reference TRBV30 and TRBJ2-7): SQTIHQWPATLVQPVGSPLSLECTVEGTSNPNLYWYRQAAGRGLQLLFYSVGIGQISSEVPQNLSASRPQDRQFILSSKKLLLSDSGFYLCAWRPLAGGGEQYFGPGTRLTVT.

This chain connects TRBV2 to TRBJ1-2; 11 bases line up with TRBD1. The junction had 6 bases not matched to a gene; V was cut back by 1 base and J by 8 bases. Germline V lookup: CDR1 SNHLY, CDR2 FYNNEI. This CDR3 region has 15 residues. This CDR3 is CASSEGGQGALGYTF. The CDR3 DNA reads as TGTGCCAGCAGTGAAGGAGGACAGGGGGCTTTGGGCTACACCTTC.